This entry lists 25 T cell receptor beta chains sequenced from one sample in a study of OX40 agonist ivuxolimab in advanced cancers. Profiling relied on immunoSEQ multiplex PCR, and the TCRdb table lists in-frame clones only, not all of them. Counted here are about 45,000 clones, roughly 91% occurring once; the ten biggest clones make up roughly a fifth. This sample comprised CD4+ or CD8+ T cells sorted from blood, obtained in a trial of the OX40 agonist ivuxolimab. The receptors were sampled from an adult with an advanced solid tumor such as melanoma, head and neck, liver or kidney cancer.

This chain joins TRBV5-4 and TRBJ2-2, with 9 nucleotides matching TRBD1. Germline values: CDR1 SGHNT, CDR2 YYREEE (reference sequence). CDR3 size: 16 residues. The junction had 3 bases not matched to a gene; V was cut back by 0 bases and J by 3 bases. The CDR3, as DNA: TGTGCCAGCAGCTTGGGGGACAGGGCTCACACCGGGGAGCTGTTTTTT. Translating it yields CASSLGDRAHTGELFF.

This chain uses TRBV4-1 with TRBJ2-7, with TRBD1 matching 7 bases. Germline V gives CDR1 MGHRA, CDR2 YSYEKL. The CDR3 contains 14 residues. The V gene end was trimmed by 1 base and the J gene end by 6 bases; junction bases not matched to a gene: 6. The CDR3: CASSQAPRGTEQYF. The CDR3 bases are TGCGCCAGCAGCCAAGCTCCCAGGGGGACCGAGCAGTACTTC.

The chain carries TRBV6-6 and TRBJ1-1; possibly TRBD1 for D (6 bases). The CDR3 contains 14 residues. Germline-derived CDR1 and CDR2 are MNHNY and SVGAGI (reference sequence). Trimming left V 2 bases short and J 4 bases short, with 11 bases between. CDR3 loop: CASSYGTGSTEAFF. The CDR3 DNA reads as TGTGCCAGCAGTTACGGAACAGGGTCCACTGAAGCTTTCTTT.

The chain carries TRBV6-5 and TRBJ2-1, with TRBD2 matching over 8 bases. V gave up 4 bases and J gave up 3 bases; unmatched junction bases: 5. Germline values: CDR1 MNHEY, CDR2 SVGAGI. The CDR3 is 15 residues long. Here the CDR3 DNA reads TGTGCCAGCAGTTCCGGGGGGGGGCTCTACAATGAGCAGTTCTTC. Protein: CASSSGGGLYNEQFF.

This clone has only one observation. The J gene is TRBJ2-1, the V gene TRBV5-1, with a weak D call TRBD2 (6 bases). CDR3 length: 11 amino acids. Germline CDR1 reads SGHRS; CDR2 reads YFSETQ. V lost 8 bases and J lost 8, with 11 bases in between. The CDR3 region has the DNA TGCGCCAGTGGGACTTACCATGAGCAGTTCTTC. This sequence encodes CASGTYHEQFF.

The CDR3 DNA reads as TGTGCCAGCTGGACTCCTAACTACGAGCAGTACTTC. It encodes CASWTPNYEQYF. The chain recombines TRBV2 with TRBJ2-7, with D possibly matching TRBD2 (5 bases). The CDR3 spans 12 residues. Per germline, CDR1 SNHLY and CDR2 FYNNEI. The V gene lost 8 bases and the J gene lost 3 bases, with 11 bases spanning the gap.

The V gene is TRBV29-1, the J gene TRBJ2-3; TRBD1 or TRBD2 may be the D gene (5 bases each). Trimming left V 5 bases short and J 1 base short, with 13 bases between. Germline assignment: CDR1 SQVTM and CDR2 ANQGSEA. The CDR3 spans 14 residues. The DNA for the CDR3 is TGCAGCGTTTATGGGGGTTTTGGCACAGATACGCAGTATTTT. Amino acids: CSVYGGFGTDTQYF.

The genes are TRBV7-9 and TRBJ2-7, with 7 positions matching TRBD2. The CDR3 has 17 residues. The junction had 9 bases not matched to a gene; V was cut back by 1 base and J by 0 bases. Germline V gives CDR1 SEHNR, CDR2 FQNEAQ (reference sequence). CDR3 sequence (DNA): TGTGCCAGCAGCTTAGACGGGGGAGGGGCCAGCTCCTACGAGCAGTACTTC. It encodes CASSLDGGGASSYEQYF.

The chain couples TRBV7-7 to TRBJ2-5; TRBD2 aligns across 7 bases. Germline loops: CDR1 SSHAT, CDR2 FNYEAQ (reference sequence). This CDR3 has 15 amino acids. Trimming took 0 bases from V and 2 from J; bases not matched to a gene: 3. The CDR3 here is CASSLALADQETQYF. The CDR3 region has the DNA TGTGCCAGCAGCTTAGCGCTAGCGGATCAAGAGACCCAGTACTTC.

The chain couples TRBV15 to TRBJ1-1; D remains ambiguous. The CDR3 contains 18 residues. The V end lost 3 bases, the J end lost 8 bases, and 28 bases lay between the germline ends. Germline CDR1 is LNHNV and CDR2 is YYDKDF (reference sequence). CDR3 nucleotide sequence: TGTGCCACCAGCAGTATCAGCTACCTTGAAACTGTTGAATCCGAAGCTTTCTTT. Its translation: CATSSISYLETVESEAFF.

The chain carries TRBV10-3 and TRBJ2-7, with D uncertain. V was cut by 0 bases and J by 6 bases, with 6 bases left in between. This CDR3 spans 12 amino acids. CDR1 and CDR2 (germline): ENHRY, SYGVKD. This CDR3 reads CAISESLGEQYF. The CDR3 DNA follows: TGTGCCATCAGTGAGTCGCTCGGCGAGCAGTACTTC.

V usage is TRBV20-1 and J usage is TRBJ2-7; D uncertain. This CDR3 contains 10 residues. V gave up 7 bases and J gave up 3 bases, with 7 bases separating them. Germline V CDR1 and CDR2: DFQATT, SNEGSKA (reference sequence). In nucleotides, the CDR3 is TGCAGTGGTGCAGACTACGAGCAGTACTTC. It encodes CSGADYEQYF.

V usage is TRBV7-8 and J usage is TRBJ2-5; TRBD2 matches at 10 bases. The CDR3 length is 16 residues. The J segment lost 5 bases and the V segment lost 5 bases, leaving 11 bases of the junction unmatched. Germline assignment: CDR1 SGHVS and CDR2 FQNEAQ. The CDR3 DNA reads TGTGCCAGCAGCCCAGGCAGGGGTAGCGGGAGGGAGACCCAGTACTTC. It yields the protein CASSPGRGSGRETQYF. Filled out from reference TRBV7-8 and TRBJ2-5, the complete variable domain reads GAGVSQSPRYKVAKRGQDVALRCDPISGHVSLFWYQQALGQGPEFLTYFQNEAQLDKSGLPSDRFFAERPEGSVSTLKIQRTQQEDSAVYLCASSPGRGSGRETQYFGPGTRLLVL.

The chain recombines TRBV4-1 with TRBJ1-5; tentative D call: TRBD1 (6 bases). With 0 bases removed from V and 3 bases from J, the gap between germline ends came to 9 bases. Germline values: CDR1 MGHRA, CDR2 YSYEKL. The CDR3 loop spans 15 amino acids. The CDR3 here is CASSQDGDTNQPQHF. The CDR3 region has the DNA TGCGCCAGCAGCCAAGACGGGGACACCAATCAGCCCCAGCATTTT.

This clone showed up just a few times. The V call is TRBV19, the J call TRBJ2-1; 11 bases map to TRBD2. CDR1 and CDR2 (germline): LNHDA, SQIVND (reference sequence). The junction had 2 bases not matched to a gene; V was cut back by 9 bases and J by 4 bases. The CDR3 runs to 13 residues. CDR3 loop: CARGLAAYNEQFF. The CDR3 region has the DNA TGTGCCAGGGGACTAGCGGCTTACAATGAGCAGTTCTTC.

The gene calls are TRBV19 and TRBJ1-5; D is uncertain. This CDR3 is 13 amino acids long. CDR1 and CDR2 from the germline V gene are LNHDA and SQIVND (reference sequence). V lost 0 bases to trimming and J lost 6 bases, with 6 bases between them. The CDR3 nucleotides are TGTGCCAGTAGTATAGATCCGTCTCAGCCCCAGCATTTT. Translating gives CASSIDPSQPQHF.

The CDR3 spells CASIGVRDSPYEQYF. The CDR3 nucleotides read TGTGCCAGCATTGGGGTCCGGGACAGTCCCTACGAGCAGTACTTC. The V and J genes are TRBV2 and TRBJ2-7, with 7 bases fitting TRBD1. Losses at the gene ends were 7 bases for V and 2 bases for J; bases not matched to a gene: 11. CDR1 and CDR2 (germline): SNHLY, FYNNEI. CDR3 length: 15 amino acids. Full variable domain (remainder filled in from reference TRBV2 and TRBJ2-7): EPEVTQTPSHQVTQMGQEVILRCVPISNHLYFYWYRQILGQKVEFLVSFYNNEISEKSEIFDDQFSVERPDGSNFTLKIRSTKLEDSAMYFCASIGVRDSPYEQYFGPGTRLTVT.

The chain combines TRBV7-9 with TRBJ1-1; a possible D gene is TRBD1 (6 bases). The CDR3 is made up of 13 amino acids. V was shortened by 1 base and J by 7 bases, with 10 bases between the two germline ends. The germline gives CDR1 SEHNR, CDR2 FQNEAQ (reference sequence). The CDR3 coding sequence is TGTGCCAGCAGCTTAGGAGGGGGTAGTGAAGCTTTCTTT. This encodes CASSLGGGSEAFF. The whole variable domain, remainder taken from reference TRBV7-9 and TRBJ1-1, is DTGVSQNPRHKITKRGQNVTFRCDPISEHNRLYWYRQTLGQGPEFLTYFQNEAQLEKSRLLSDRFSAERPKGSFSTLEIQRTEQGDSAMYLCASSLGGGSEAFFGQGTRLTVV.

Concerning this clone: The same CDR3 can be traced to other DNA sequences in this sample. As DNA, the CDR3 is TGCGCCAGCAGCCACGCGGGAGGGAATGAGCAGTTCTTC. Residues: CASSHAGGNEQFF. This chain links TRBV4-1 with TRBJ2-1; TRBD2 matches 9 bases. The CDR3 runs 13 residues. Per the germline V gene, CDR1 is MGHRA and CDR2 is YSYEKL. V shed 3 bases, J shed 7 bases, and the junction held 1 base outside the gene matches.

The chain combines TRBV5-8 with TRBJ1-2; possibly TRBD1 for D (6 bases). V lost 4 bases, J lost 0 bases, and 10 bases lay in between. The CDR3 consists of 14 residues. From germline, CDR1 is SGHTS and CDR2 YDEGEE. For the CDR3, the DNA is TGTGCCAGCAGCCGACAGGCTGCTAACTATGGCTACACCTTC. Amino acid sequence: CASSRQAANYGYTF.

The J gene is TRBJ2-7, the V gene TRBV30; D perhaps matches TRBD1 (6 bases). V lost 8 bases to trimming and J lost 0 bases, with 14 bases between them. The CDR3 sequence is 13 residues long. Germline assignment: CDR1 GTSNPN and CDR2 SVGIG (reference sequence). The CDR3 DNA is TGTGCCGGCACCCCGGACAGCTCCTACGAGCAGTACTTC. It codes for CAGTPDSSYEQYF.

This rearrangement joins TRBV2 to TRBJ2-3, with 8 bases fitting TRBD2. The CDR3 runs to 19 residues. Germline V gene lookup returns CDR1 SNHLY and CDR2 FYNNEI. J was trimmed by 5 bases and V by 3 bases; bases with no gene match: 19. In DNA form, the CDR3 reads TGTGCCAGCAGTGACTCTCGGCGGGGGGACCCAATTTTGTTAGATACGCAGTATTTT. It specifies CASSDSRRGDPILLDTQYF.

The CDR3 reads CASSMTGGLTEAFF. DNA of the CDR3: TGCGCCAGCAGCATGACAGGGGGCTTAACTGAAGCTTTCTTT. The rearrangement joins TRBV5-1 to TRBJ1-1; 10 bases map to TRBD1. V shed 4 bases and J 5 bases; nucleotides not matched to a gene: 5. The CDR3 runs 14 residues. From germline, CDR1 is SGHRS and CDR2 YFSETQ.

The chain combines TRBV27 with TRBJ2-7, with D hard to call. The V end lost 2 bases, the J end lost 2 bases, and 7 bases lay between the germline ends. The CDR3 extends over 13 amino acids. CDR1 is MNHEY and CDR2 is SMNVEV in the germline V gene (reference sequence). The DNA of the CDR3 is TGTGCCAGCAGTTTAAGAGTTCCCTACGAGCAGTACTTC. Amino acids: CASSLRVPYEQYF.

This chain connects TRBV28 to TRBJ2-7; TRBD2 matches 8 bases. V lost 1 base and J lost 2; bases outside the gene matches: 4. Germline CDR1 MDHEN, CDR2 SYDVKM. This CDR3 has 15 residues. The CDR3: CASSLLERGPYEQYF. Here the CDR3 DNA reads TGTGCCAGCAGTTTATTAGAGCGGGGGCCCTACGAGCAGTACTTC.